This T cell receptor (beta chain) was observed in a study of T cell responses to AZD1222 COVID-19 vaccine. Study-wide context: Pooling covered second doses at about 4 or about 12 weeks. Study-wide results and caveats: Among those given AZD1222, only five to seven were seropositive at baseline. In a largely white British group with more females than males, clonal diversity was possibly underestimated. Targets within unmutated variant regions were reportedly found for nearly half of spike-specific TCRs.

This table comes from immunoSEQ multiplex PCR, and its TCRdb copy is limited to in-frame clones, with some not included. The repertoire holds under 130,000 clones, with over 70% as singletons. This CDR3 comprises 14 residues. V lost 5 bases and J 7 bases, leaving 17 bases between the germline ends. Germline V gene lookup returns CDR1 SGHAT and CDR2 FQNNGV. Details on this clone: Antigen specificity is unknown.

The material was peripheral blood, obtained on day 0 of AZD1222 vaccination. This rearrangement joins TRBV11-2 to TRBJ1-1; D is possibly TRBD1 (5 bases). The clonotype was recovered from an adult in good health. In DNA, the CDR3 is TGTGCCAGCAGCCCCACCCGGGGCTCTGTTGAAGCTTTCTTT. This encodes CASSPTRGSVEAFF. The variable domain in full, with the rest retrieved from reference TRBV11-2 and TRBJ1-1, is EAGVAQSPRYKIIEKRQSVAFWCNPISGHATLYWYQQILGQGPKLLIQFQNNGVVDDSQLPKDRFSAERLKGVDSTLKIQPAKLEDSAVYLCASSPTRGSVEAFFGQGTRLTVV.